The 15 T cell receptor beta chains below were found in one sample sequenced in a study of radiation and T cells in renal cell carcinoma. Here immunoSEQ multiplex PCR was the method, and the copy in TCRdb shows in-frame clones only, minus some. The data hold about 150,000 clones, with about 85% observed a single time. As for time point: baseline pretreatment blood. Treatment meaning: 15 Gy SBRT to primary tumor, nephrectomy 4 weeks later. Sample: blood, taken from a patient whose treatment included radiotherapy and nephrectomy. These receptor sequences come from a woman in her 70s with renal cell carcinoma.

The chain recombines TRBV7-2 with TRBJ2-3; 7 bases agree with TRBD1. Germline trimming cut 5 bases from V and 4 bases from J; bases unmatched to any gene: 15. Germline V gene lookup returns CDR1 SGHTA and CDR2 FQGNSA. The CDR3 is 17 residues long. CDR3 region: CASSQRQGFIHADTQYF. CDR3 DNA: TGTGCCAGCAGCCAGAGACAGGGCTTCATCCACGCAGATACGCAGTATTTT.

This clone was recorded once. The chain links TRBV5-1 to TRBJ2-2; no reliable D call. CDR3 length: 15 amino acids. CDR1 and CDR2 from the germline V gene are SGHRS and YFSETQ. Trimming took off 1 base at V and 1 base at J, with 8 bases between the two ends. DNA for the CDR3: TGCGCCAGCAGCTTGCAGTCACTGAACACCGGGGAGCTGTTTTTT. This encodes CASSLQSLNTGELFF. The whole variable domain, remainder taken from reference TRBV5-1 and TRBJ2-2, is KAGVTQTPRYLIKTRGQQVTLSCSPISGHRSVSWYQQTPGQGLQFLFEYFSETQRNKGNFPGRFSGRQFSNSRSEMNVSTLELGDSALYLCASSLQSLNTGELFFGEGSRLTVL.

The gene calls are TRBV21-1 and TRBJ2-2. TRBV21-1 is deemed a pseudogene. This CDR3 has 17 amino acids. The CDR3 region is CASSKRPWPLNTGELFF. The DNA of the CDR3 is TGTGCCAGCAGCAAAAGGCCATGGCCTTTGAACACCGGGGAGCTGTTTTTT.

The chain has TRBV4-3 and TRBJ1-1; D remains ambiguous. V lost 0 bases and J lost 0, with 5 bases in between. This CDR3 is built from 14 residues. Per the germline V gene, CDR1 is LGHNA and CDR2 is YSLEER. The CDR3 coding sequence is TGCGCCAGCAGCCAAGATTTGGTGAACACTGAAGCTTTCTTT. Translating it yields CASSQDLVNTEAFF.

The V gene is TRBV9, the J gene TRBJ1-5; 10 positions match TRBD1. After removal of 2 bases from V and 6 bases from J, the junction contained 5 bases not matched to a gene. Germline V lookup: CDR1 SGDLS, CDR2 YYNGEE. This CDR3 region has 15 residues. CDR3 protein: CASSVGQGTGQPQHF. The CDR3 nucleotides read TGTGCCAGCAGCGTGGGACAGGGGACGGGTCAGCCCCAGCATTTT. Combining the CDR3 with reference TRBV9 and TRBJ1-5 gives the whole variable domain DSGVTQTPKHLITATGQRVTLRCSPRSGDLSVYWYQQSLDQGLQFLIQYYNGEERAKGNILERFSAQQFPDLHSELNLSSLELGDSALYFCASSVGQGTGQPQHFGDGTRLSIL.

The genes are TRBV28 and TRBJ2-3; TRBD2 matches 9 bases. J gave up 0 bases and V 7 bases, and 5 bases lay outside the gene matches. Germline loops: CDR1 MDHEN, CDR2 SYDVKM. The CDR3 consists of 15 residues. The CDR3 DNA reads TGTGCCAGCAAACGCGGGGGGGCTAGCACAGATACGCAGTATTTT. This sequence encodes CASKRGGASTDTQYF.

The V call is TRBV5-1, the J call TRBJ1-2, with TRBD1 matching over 8 bases. V was clipped by 0 bases and J by 3 bases; unmatched bases: 4. Germline loops: CDR1 SGHRS, CDR2 YFSETQ. The CDR3 runs 15 residues. The CDR3: CASSLGTGSDYGYTF. DNA for the CDR3: TGCGCCAGCAGCTTGGGGACAGGGAGCGACTATGGCTACACCTTC. Full variable domain (remainder filled in from reference TRBV5-1 and TRBJ1-2): KAGVTQTPRYLIKTRGQQVTLSCSPISGHRSVSWYQQTPGQGLQFLFEYFSETQRNKGNFPGRFSGRQFSNSRSEMNVSTLELGDSALYLCASSLGTGSDYGYTFGSGTRLTVV.

The chain recombines TRBV12-5 with TRBJ2-3; D gene unclear. Germline CDR1 reads LGHNT; CDR2 reads FRNRAP. Deletions cut 3 bases from V and 2 bases from J, with 6 bases between. CDR3 length equals 13 residues. The chain's CDR3 is CASGFWTTDTQYF. DNA of the CDR3: TGTGCTAGTGGTTTCTGGACCACAGATACGCAGTATTTT.

This clone was recorded only once. The V and J genes are TRBV6-5 and TRBJ1-1, with D hard to call. Germline CDR1 reads MNHEY; CDR2 reads SVGAGI. V was pared by 0 bases and J by 0 bases, with 8 bases between. The CDR3 has 15 residues. CDR3 region: CASSYSAGVNTEAFF. CDR3 coding DNA: TGTGCCAGCAGTTACTCGGCCGGAGTGAACACTGAAGCTTTCTTT.

The chain is built from TRBV6-5 and TRBJ2-3, with D unresolved. CDR3 length equals 11 residues. V shed 5 bases and J shed 2 bases, with 2 bases lying between them. Looked up from germline, CDR1 is MNHEY and CDR2 is SVGAGI. The CDR3 is CASSDTDTQYF. The CDR3 nucleotides read TGTGCCAGCAGTGACACAGATACGCAGTATTTT.

The V and J genes are TRBV18 and TRBJ1-4; D call uncertain. CDR3 length: 14 amino acids. The V end was cut by 3 bases, the J end by 1 base, with 6 bases between. CDR1 is KGHSH, CDR2 LQKENI, per germline. The CDR3 nucleotides read TGTGCCAGCTCACCCTCCGGAACTAATGAAAAACTGTTTTTT. It encodes CASSPSGTNEKLFF.

This chain links TRBV19 with TRBJ2-1; 10 bases map to TRBD2. The CDR3 runs to 13 residues. The V gene's germline CDR1 is LNHDA and CDR2 SQIVND (reference sequence). Germline trimming cut 6 bases from V and 6 bases from J; bases unmatched to any gene: 2. The CDR3, as DNA: TGTGCCAGTAGGGTAGCGGGGGGCAATGAGCAGTTCTTC. Translating it yields CASRVAGGNEQFF.

V is TRBV7-8 and J is TRBJ2-4, with TRBD2 matching over 14 bases. The V gene end was trimmed by 4 bases and the J gene end by 9 bases; junction bases not matched to a gene: 8. Germline-derived CDR1 and CDR2 are SGHVS and FQNEAQ. The CDR3 length is 16 residues. This CDR3 is CASSSPTSGGVGIQYF. CDR3 DNA sequence: TGTGCCAGCAGCTCACCGACTAGCGGGGGGGTCGGCATTCAGTACTTC.

This clone was detected only once. The chain couples TRBV5-4 to TRBJ2-5, with D possibly matching TRBD1 (6 bases). Trimming left V 5 bases short and J 5 bases short, with 19 bases between. CDR3 length: 15 residues. Germline CDR1 and CDR2: SGHNT and YYREEE (reference sequence). The CDR3 is CASSPTGTPHETQYF. The CDR3 coding sequence is TGTGCCAGCAGTCCAACCGGGACACCGCACGAGACCCAGTACTTC.

The chain couples TRBV9 to TRBJ2-2, with D possibly matching TRBD2 (6 bases). This CDR3 contains 15 residues. V shed 0 bases and J shed 4 bases, with 10 bases lying between them. Germline V gene sequence: CDR1 SGDLS, CDR2 YYNGEE. DNA of the CDR3: TGTGCCAGCAGCGTAGCGGGGGTATTCACCGGGGAGCTGTTTTTT. Protein product: CASSVAGVFTGELFF.